This T cell receptor beta chain derives from a study of cytomegalovirus exposure and HLA in healthy donors. For the study at large: Early released data comprised about 84 million unique TCRs from HLA-typed donors. Among the 300 to 450 genotyped donors, 70% to 90% were placed in the Caucasian-associated ancestry cluster.

Overall study findings and caveats: Sequencing probably produced one cluster of sequence variants that were highly shared.

It was with 60 Vbeta and 13 Jbeta primers that the PCR ran. Sequencing used immunoSEQ multiplex PCR; TCRdb keeps in-frame clones, though not all of them. This sample has roughly 200,000 clones; around four fifths occur once, and the top ten carry roughly 0.71%. The V gene's germline CDR1 is SGHRS and CDR2 YFSETQ. V shed 1 base, J shed 5 bases, and the junction held 4 bases outside the gene matches. CDR3 size: 15 residues. Concerning this clone: Its antigen remains unidentified.

The source material was PBMCs. This TCR derives from a boy younger than 10 in good health and CMV-seronegative. V gene TRBV5-1 combines with J gene TRBJ2-2, with 8 positions matching TRBD1. The CDR3 DNA reads TGCGCCAGCAGCTTGACGGACAGGGTGACCGGGGAGCTGTTTTTT. It encodes CASSLTDRVTGELFF.